Listed here is a single TCR beta chain. Its antigen remains unidentified. The sample originates from a study of post-analysis software for immune sequencing data. Regarding the study as a whole: Strong same-batch co-clustering of samples appeared with F measure clustering. Elevated frequency relative to controls characterized four or five TRBV segments in patients, TRBV5-6, TRBV5-1 and TRBV20-1 among them.

The V gene lost 5 bases and the J gene lost 6 bases, with 9 bases spanning the gap. The CDR3 has 12 amino acids. The V gene's germline CDR1 is MNHEY and CDR2 SVGAGI. Unique molecular identifiers had been added to the TCR beta cDNA libraries. MiXCR, run by TCRdb on the PCR reads, gives a single entry per CDR3 protein. The sample yields roughly 650,000 distinct CDR3 sequences, approximately 60% seen once. The chain links TRBV6-5 to TRBJ2-3, with unresolved D. Sequenced: blood. This TCR came from a girl aged 2-15 years with multiple sclerosis. The CDR3 reads CASSARGDTQYF. The CDR3 DNA sequence: TGTGCCAGCAGTGCTCGAGGTGATACGCAGTATTTT.